This TCR beta chain was profiled in a study of PD-L1 blockade in urothelial cancer (dated by TCRdb to about 2017). Concerning the study at large: Every patient began therapy around 2014 and was given atezolizumab 1,200 mg intravenously every 3 weeks. About nine tenths of the roughly 29 patients were males with bladder-origin urothelial cancer, and about 65% of the 29 reported a prior smoking history. Patients had an ECOG performance status of 0 or 1 and had received between 0 and 3 prior chemotherapy regimens. Blood samples were analyzed at 3 weeks after treatment start (second dose) and at 6 weeks after treatment start. A median of roughly 140,000 T cells and fewer than 85,000 unique TCRs was obtained from blood samples, and a median clonality of roughly 0.082 was observed. An exploratory multi-omic analysis was conducted of the somatic, immune and clinical correlates of response to PD-L1 blockade with atezolizumab in urothelial cancer. Pretreatment tumor samples, along with matched peripheral blood collected serially before and after atezolizumab treatment, underwent TCR sequencing. Progression-free survival longer than 6 months counted as durable clinical benefit, and TCR features were additionally tested against both progression-free and overall survival. Whole exome sequencing and RNA sequencing of pretreatment tumors were performed alongside TCR sequencing in the same patients. Several patients achieved durable clinical benefit and some 20 did not. Under 30 patients had pretreatment blood TCR-seq, about 25 had at least one posttreatment blood collection, and about 25 had tumor TCR-seq. The paper as a whole reports these results and caveats: Improved progression-free and overall survival was associated with having pretreatment peripheral blood TCR clonality below the median. Because the sample size was small (n ≈ 30) and many of the analyses were exploratory, the results are meant to be hypothesis-generating. At 3 weeks after the start of treatment, tumor-associated TCR clones in peripheral blood had expanded more in patients with durable benefit (n of about 20, p = 0.022).

A remark on this clone: Its antigen is unknown. Per-base quality was not reported, and no clone a single base away is much larger than it.

Each PCR received spiked-in synthetic TCR analog templates so that absolute template abundance could be estimated from read counts. The immunoSEQ assay used bias-controlled V and J gene primers to amplify TCRbeta CDR3 regions from genomic DNA. Sequencing of rearranged TCRbeta segments was performed at approximately 20X coverage. On the authors' methods: Clustering was used to correct sequencing errors, and CDR3s were annotated against IMGT so that V, D and J genes could be assigned. Only productive TCRbeta rearrangements were used in downstream analyses, excluding out-of-frame or stop-codon sequences. Clonality was computed as one minus Shannon entropy normalized by the log of the number of unique productive sequences. Fisher's exact test with Benjamini-Hochberg correction, at a threshold of adjusted p below 0.01, was used to find clones that differed between time points or between blood and tumor. The clones in this table, taken by TCRdb from immuneACCESS, are in-frame only. Not every clone is retained; where verified, under half of the shortfall comes from an unresolved V gene, and the cause of the rest is unknown. V and J calls and clone size are given by that table; D and trimming were obtained from the DNA. Here the sample has 95,000 to 150,000 clones; approximately 85% occur a single time. About 2.4% of the sample lies in the top ten.

Explained via the paper, the time point label denotes: peripheral blood 6 weeks after treatment start. The cohort comprised about 30 patients with locally advanced or metastatic urothelial carcinoma treated at Memorial Sloan Kettering on a trial protocol. Peripheral blood mononuclear cells were collected pretreatment and during treatment, with between 1 and 8 total time points per patient. The Qiagen DNeasy Blood extraction kit was used to purify genomic DNA from total PBMCs and tumor samples. PBMCs were collected pretreatment and during treatment, and were isolated and stored as previously described. This specimen was PBMCs, taken around atezolizumab (anti-PD-L1) treatment. The receptor was derived from a man aged 45-60 years with urothelial cancer.

The nucleotide sequence is TGTGCCAGCAGCCCTAGCGGGACTAGCACAGATACGCAGTATTTT. Translated, this is CASSPSGTSTDTQYF. This sequence uses TRBV2 and TRBJ2-3, with 9 bases in between that match TRBD2. The germline V gene encodes CDR1 SNHLY and CDR2 FYNNEI. V ends up 6 bases short and J 0 bases short, with an unmatched junction base count of 4. From its cysteine to its phenylalanine, the CDR3 spans 15 amino acids. Just CDR3 DNA is preserved here, 45 bases in frame from base 1.